The sequence of this TCR beta chain was determined in a study of naive and memory T cell subsets. An equimolar mix of two oligonucleotides served as the beta constant-region primer for TRBC1 and TRBC2. Ligation attached a single-stranded oligonucleotide with a 12-nucleotide UMI and the SP2 primer to the cDNA 3' end. TCRdb ran MiXCR on the UMI-ligation and nested PCR reads and lists one entry per CDR3 protein. Of almost 5,500 distinct CDR3 sequences in the sample, more than 6.5% are singletons; the top ten hold approximately 49%. Overnight CMV lysate stimulation of fresh PBMCs defined donor CMV status by CD4+ IFNgamma. CD45RA-CD27- cells were effector memory; CD45RA+CD27- cells were EMRA. There are many counts of this clonotype. The target antigen is unknown. Findings of the study overall: Gini index rose across naive, CM, EM and EMRA in CD4 and CD8.

This CDR3 comprises 15 residues. Per the germline V gene, CDR1 is DFQATT and CDR2 is SNEGSKA (reference sequence). With 6 bases clipped from V and 8 bases from J, the junction kept 10 bases outside the gene matches. The TCR originated in a human donor in good health. The sequenced material came from effector memory CD8+ T cells from blood. Regarding subset: effector memory, CD45RA- CD27-. J is TRBJ2-1 and V is TRBV20-1; the match to TRBD2 covers 13 bases. The CDR3 DNA sequence: TGCAGTGCAGCCCTTACTAGCGGGGGGGCGGATGAGCAGTTCTTC. This sequence encodes CSAALTSGGADEQFF.